This record covers a single T cell receptor (beta chain). It lacks a known antigen. Its ends do not fully match the called genes, so a read error is possible. This record belongs to a study of cytomegalovirus exposure and HLA in healthy donors (dated by TCRdb to about 2017). About the study as a whole: An earlier analysis of 587 of the donors reported 250 to 350 Gb of sequence data and 117 million unique TCR beta sequences obtained from approximately 180 million T cells. The later analysis used no new phenotypic data to find candidate immune exposures, relying instead on TCR beta sequences and their occurrence across donors. Because of strong linkage in the cohort, 5 or 6 DR-DQ haplotypes were treated as single units for association and clustering. The aim of the study was to test whether cataloging public T cell receptors could identify signatures of past pathogen exposure. About 300 gigabases of sequencing data and about 92 million unique TCR sequences made up an early release that covered under 750 HLA-typed donors. The genetic ancestry cluster associated with self-reported Caucasian donors included 80% to 90% of the approximately 430 genotyped donors. To decide whether each TCR beta V gene segment behaved as functional or pseudogenic, an earlier analysis of approximately 590 of the donors relied on high-throughput TCR beta sequencing. High-throughput TCR immunosequencing, statistical association of individual TCRs with disease status, and machine learning were combined to predict cytomegalovirus infection status. Typing coverage varied by locus: about 620-640 donors for A, B, C, DRB1 and DQB1; roughly 510 for DQA1; 606 for DPA1; around 450 for DPB1. Among 300 to 500 genotyped donors of the cohort, an average of around 250,000 unique TCR beta nucleotide sequences was sequenced per donor, of which about 19% were non-productive. Both class I and class II loci were covered by HLA typing, at four-digit resolution. In a later analysis, previously published TCR beta repertoires from about 670 donors were re-analyzed and high-resolution HLA genotyping was added so that TCR occurrence patterns could be studied. Besides the first cohort of roughly 640 subjects, a separate validation cohort made up of 120 different subjects was used. The study profiled the T cell repertoires of hundreds of subjects by immunosequencing and related them to cytomegalovirus serostatus. Donor age, sex, ethnicity and CMV serostatus were compiled together with the repertoire data. Every repertoire in the discovery cohort had been generated on one and the same sequencing platform. A later genetic analysis took genome-wide SNP genotypes for about three fifths of the 666 donors and used that subset as a discovery cohort. What the work shows at the level of the full study, not this receptor alone: Sequencing depth was assumed to be roughly uniform across donors in the presence/absence analyses, though that assumption may not hold. About 17 rarely observed V segments, including chromosome 9 orphons, were excluded from the earlier analysis of about 600 of the donors because counts were too low. A few of the identified cytomegalovirus-associated TCR beta chains were confirmed in vitro to be specific for cytomegalovirus antigens. HLA typing was unavailable for some donors at each locus, so association tests used only the typed subset. Most TCR sequences were seen in very few donors, while some public TCRs were found in many individuals. According to a later analysis, most CMV-associated TCR beta chains appeared to be HLA-restricted, and the HLA associations seemed to be driven largely by CMV exposure. In a later analysis, HLA-associated TCR beta chains showed more clonal expansion and lower generation probabilities than non-associated chains that were equally common. A later analysis reported that several top co-occurrence clusters appeared linked to parvovirus B19, influenza, CMV and Epstein-Barr virus. When HLA alleles, especially DR and DQ, strongly co-occurred, attributing TCR associations to individual alleles was difficult. A further reported finding was that TCR beta sequences accurately predicted the HLA-A and HLA-B alleles for most subjects in the first cohort. In this cohort, only TCR beta chains were sequenced, and detectable features were limited by the absence of alpha or paired-chain data. A total of about 150 TCR beta chains were listed by the study as associated with cytomegalovirus. According to a later genetic analysis, donors in an Asian-associated ancestry cluster had fewer N-insertions in productive TCRs than the approximately 630-donor mean. Specific HLA alleles were associated with 16,951 TCR beta sequences at a false discovery rate of 0.05 in a later analysis. The classifier was reported to diagnose cytomegalovirus status with high specificity and sensitivity in both the original and validation cohorts. According to the authors, the approach could potentially be generalized to other disease states and immunological phenotypes. In a later genetic analysis, a missense DCLRE1C variant was associated with V-gene and J-gene trimming of TCR beta chains, and the association was replicated in an independent cohort. An earlier analysis of around 540 of the donors showed that most TCR beta V segments appeared in productive rearrangements either about 90% or about 30% of the time, which broadly matched IMGT annotations. A later analysis found that TCR association rates varied across HLA loci, with DRB1 alleles showing the most associated TCRs and HLA-C alleles the fewest. Correlated functional status among segregating V segments might reflect linkage disequilibrium, but an unknown experimental factor could not be ruled out. The sequencing pipeline was judged likely to have produced a cluster of highly shared sequence variants as a technical artifact. CMV serostatus was the only immune exposure information available for the cohort.

The library was built by means of the immunoSEQ multiplex PCR assay. For the multiplex PCR, a mixture combining 60 forward primers for TCR Vbeta segments and 13 reverse primers for TCR Jbeta segments was used. The CDR3 region of rearranged TCR beta genes was amplified from genomic DNA with a multiplex PCR assay. On the Illumina HiSeq System, the amplified TCR beta libraries were sequenced as 87-base-pair reads. In the original analysis: A later analysis tallied 75 million to 95 million unique TCR beta chains across the approximately 670 repertoires, and around 9.9 million of those chains were shared by two or more donors. Raw reads were error-corrected and collapsed into unique sequences with a nearest-neighbor algorithm that merged closely related sequences to remove PCR and sequencing errors. V, D and J gene segments were assigned by aligning CDR3 sequences to IMGT reference sequences. Each retained sequence needed at least a six-nucleotide match to both a V gene segment and a J gene segment. A rearrangement was called productive if the CDR3 had no stop codons and remained in frame with V and J, and every other rearrangement was called non-productive. CDR3 was defined according to IMGT convention as the region running from the second conserved V-encoded cysteine to the conserved J-encoded phenylalanine. The earlier analysis of a few hundred of the donors excluded sequences that lacked an unambiguous match to a single V gene segment. An earlier analysis of a few hundred of the donors called V segments functional above 56.7% productive rearrangements and segregating when the between-donor standard deviation exceeded 5%. A statistical classification framework was developed to diagnose cytomegalovirus status using the catalog of TCR beta chain sequences. V and J gene assignment, in a later analysis, came from comparing TCR nucleotide sequences with IMGT/GENE-DB human TR gene sequences. In a later analysis, CDR3 sequences and most-parsimonious VDJ recombination scenarios were assigned using the TCRdist pipeline. In a later analysis, each TCR beta chain was defined by its CDR3 amino acid sequence together with its V-gene family, and reads without a unique V-gene family were excluded. To address suspected cross-contamination and a sequencing artifact, a later analysis removed several hundred highly shared, low-generation-probability nucleotide sequences. In a later analysis, a clonal expansion index for each public chain was calculated from normalized within-repertoire ranks of inferred template counts. A later analysis computed generation probabilities with a VDJ recombination model fitted to out-of-frame rearrangements, and checked the results against IGoR. In a later analysis, TCR-TCR, TCR-HLA and TCR-CMV co-occurrence was scored with hypergeometric tests, and a repertoire-size bias correction was applied to TCR pairs. False discovery rates were estimated in a later analysis by permuting HLA or CMV assignments 20 times. A later analysis grouped co-occurring TCRs with DBSCAN, adding TCRdist sequence similarity when clustering within HLA-allele-positive subsets. Repertoires with fewer than 30,000 or more than 120,000 public chains, plus five repertoires with anomalous nucleotide sharing, were excluded from co-occurrence clustering. What TCRdb holds here is the immuneACCESS table cut down to in-frame rearrangements. Part of the clones is not present; checked against another copy, under half of the missing clones reflect an unresolved V gene, and the others are unexplained. That table furnishes V, J and clone size, whereas the DNA furnished D and trimming. Here the sample has under 200,000 clones; roughly 75% occur a single time. Jointly, the top ten make up approximately 2.4% of the sample.

The cohort comprised several hundred healthy bone marrow donors. At the time of sampling, every cohort member was nominally healthy, though immune exposures that went unrecorded were likely present. The donor was CMV seronegative and belonged to the group of 352 seronegative cohort members. Every donor gave a peripheral blood sample, and the peripheral blood mononuclear cells from that sample were used for TCR beta sequencing. The Qiagen DNeasy Blood Extraction Kit was used to extract genomic DNA from the blood cell samples. The sample was PBMCs. This clonotype originated in a female donor in good health and CMV-seronegative.

This receptor carries the CDR3 CASSQDTGTDSENTIYF. The nucleotide sequence reads as follows: TGTGCCAGCAGCCAAGATACGGGAACAGACTCTGAAAACACCATATATTTT. Recombination connected TRBV4-2 to TRBJ1-3; a confident D gene designation cannot be given. The CDR3 contains 17 residues, cysteine and phenylalanine counted. Only CDR3 DNA is held: 51 bases, read in frame from base 1. In the germline V gene, CDR1 corresponds to LGHNA and CDR2 to YNFKEQ.